This TCR beta chain was obtained from a study of identical twins. Study outcomes and limitations: Sequences that were out-of-frame, alpha and twin-shared displayed an excess of low generation probability.

Germline CDR1 reads MNHEY; CDR2 reads SVGEGT. The CDR3 is 17 amino acids. Trimming at V came to 2 bases and at J to 3 bases, leaving 8 bases not matched to a gene. A universal primer site was created by template switching, with the cDNA bearing unique molecular identifiers. One entry per CDR3 protein results from TCRdb running MiXCR on the 5' RACE reads. The sample includes approximately 700,000 distinct CDR3 sequences, about 18% seen only once; the top ten take roughly 13%. About this clonotype: The antigen remains undetermined.

The same data also went into a second study, on T cells expressing NK-cell markers. As reported in that work: Sorting was limited to alpha-beta TCR-expressing T cells with an anti-gamma-delta TCR antibody in several experiments. Unclear, still, was the HCMV specificity of the expanded NKG2C+ T cell clones.

The rearrangement links TRBV6-2 or TRBV6-3 to TRBJ2-5; 11 nucleotides line up with TRBD2. Input material: PBMCs. This clonotype originated in a woman between 18 and 30 years old in good health. This CDR3 reads CASSYRLAGTSKETQYF. In DNA, the CDR3 is TGTGCCAGCAGTTACAGACTAGCGGGGACGTCAAAAGAGACCCAGTACTTC.